A selection of T cell receptor beta chains follows, all from one sample in a study of T cell responses to AZD1222 COVID-19 vaccine. TCRdb's table, derived via immunoSEQ multiplex PCR, lists solely in-frame clones and lacks some. The sample includes approximately 100,000 clones, about 91% seen only once; the top ten take less than 9.5%. This specimen consisted of peripheral blood, obtained on day 0 of AZD1222 vaccination. Receptors were obtained from an adult in good health. The conserved cysteine and the conserved F or W are not part of the CDR3 here. A D gene is named only where the DNA matches it firmly.

d_gene: .; j_gene: TRBJ2-7; v_gene: TRBV3-1/TRBV3-2; CDR3aa: ASSQQIYSYEQY
d_gene: .; j_gene: TRBJ1-3; v_gene: TRBV19; CDR3aa: ASSTVEAGNTIY
d_gene: .; j_gene: TRBJ1-2; v_gene: TRBV2; CDR3aa: ASCIRGAEGYGYT
d_gene: TRBD1; j_gene: TRBJ1-4; v_gene: TRBV6-2/TRBV6-3; CDR3aa: ASSQGTGRENEKLF
d_gene: .; j_gene: TRBJ2-1; v_gene: TRBV6-5; CDR3aa: ASSYTGAVRNEQF
d_gene: .; j_gene: TRBJ1-3; v_gene: TRBV11-2; CDR3aa: ASSDSREGGNTIY
d_gene: .; j_gene: TRBJ1-3; v_gene: TRBV6-5; CDR3aa: ASSLTETGNTIY
d_gene: .; j_gene: TRBJ1-2; v_gene: TRBV7-3; CDR3aa: ASSLVGVDPVGGYT
d_gene: TRBD1; j_gene: TRBJ1-6; v_gene: TRBV6-2/TRBV6-3; CDR3aa: ASSYQGDSPLH
d_gene: .; j_gene: TRBJ1-5; v_gene: TRBV7-2; CDR3aa: ASDAGWSNQPQH
d_gene: TRBD1; j_gene: TRBJ2-7; v_gene: TRBV3-1/TRBV3-2; CDR3aa: ASSQGQGDSYEQY
d_gene: .; j_gene: TRBJ2-7; v_gene: TRBV28; CDR3aa: ASSLDGSYEQY
d_gene: .; j_gene: TRBJ2-5; v_gene: TRBV7-9; CDR3aa: ASSLGGWETQY
d_gene: .; j_gene: TRBJ1-1; v_gene: TRBV18; CDR3aa: ASSQQSNTEAF
d_gene: .; j_gene: TRBJ1-4; v_gene: TRBV6-5; CDR3aa: ATRKQGLDEKLF
d_gene: .; j_gene: TRBJ2-7; v_gene: TRBV2; CDR3aa: ASSPGLSYEQY
d_gene: TRBD1; j_gene: TRBJ1-6; v_gene: TRBV7-3; CDR3aa: ASSPGQANSPLH
d_gene: .; j_gene: TRBJ2-5; v_gene: TRBV20-1; CDR3aa: SASGPQETQY
d_gene: TRBD1; j_gene: TRBJ1-2; v_gene: TRBV5-1; CDR3aa: ASSLGTGPGYGYT
d_gene: TRBD2; j_gene: TRBJ2-7; v_gene: TRBV19; CDR3aa: ASSGRAVLSEQY
d_gene: TRBD1; j_gene: TRBJ1-3; v_gene: TRBV18; CDR3aa: ASSPQGALGNTIY
d_gene: .; j_gene: TRBJ1-6; v_gene: TRBV12-3/TRBV12-4; CDR3aa: ASRVTYNSPLH
d_gene: .; j_gene: TRBJ1-1; v_gene: TRBV6-5; CDR3aa: ASSLMGPGAEAF
d_gene: TRBD1; j_gene: TRBJ1-2; v_gene: TRBV6-1; CDR3aa: ASSEPGQIHWNGYT
d_gene: .; j_gene: TRBJ2-7; v_gene: TRBV18; CDR3aa: ASSLSRGREDEQY
d_gene: TRBD2; j_gene: TRBJ2-7; v_gene: TRBV5-4; CDR3aa: ASRPGLAGGYEQY
d_gene: .; j_gene: TRBJ2-7; v_gene: TRBV11-2; CDR3aa: ASSPRLGEQY
d_gene: .; j_gene: TRBJ1-2; v_gene: TRBV29-1; CDR3aa: SATAGGNYGYT
d_gene: .; j_gene: TRBJ1-5; v_gene: TRBV4-3; CDR3aa: ASSQDGDQPQH
d_gene: .; j_gene: TRBJ1-5; v_gene: TRBV2; CDR3aa: ASSEALTGVQH
d_gene: .; j_gene: TRBJ2-2; v_gene: TRBV9; CDR3aa: ASSVADATGELF
d_gene: TRBD1; j_gene: TRBJ1-1; v_gene: TRBV5-3; CDR3aa: ARSLRDSSKDTEAF
d_gene: TRBD1; j_gene: TRBJ1-3; v_gene: TRBV30; CDR3aa: AWSPGGSGNTIY
d_gene: .; j_gene: TRBJ2-2; v_gene: TRBV2; CDR3aa: ASSDPTRTRELF
d_gene: .; j_gene: TRBJ1-1; v_gene: TRBV21-1; CDR3aa: ASSQRTGVNTEAF
d_gene: .; j_gene: TRBJ1-1; v_gene: TRBV20-1; CDR3aa: SARGVRTF
d_gene: .; j_gene: TRBJ1-6; v_gene: TRBV4-3; CDR3aa: ASSQDNYSPLH
d_gene: .; j_gene: TRBJ2-5; v_gene: TRBV19; CDR3aa: ASSILAGETQY
d_gene: TRBD2; j_gene: TRBJ2-6; v_gene: TRBV6-5; CDR3aa: ASRGGSYGANVLT
d_gene: .; j_gene: TRBJ1-1; v_gene: TRBV20-1; CDR3aa: SASALGSPSPAF
d_gene: .; j_gene: TRBJ2-7; v_gene: TRBV5-8; CDR3aa: ASSLARQAGYEQY
d_gene: .; j_gene: TRBJ1-2; v_gene: TRBV4-1; CDR3aa: ASSQDWRGRYYGYT
d_gene: .; j_gene: TRBJ1-1; v_gene: TRBV18; CDR3aa: ASSLGPEYTEAF
d_gene: TRBD2; j_gene: TRBJ2-1; v_gene: TRBV19; CDR3aa: ASRFVGTSGRGPWHEQF
d_gene: TRBD1; j_gene: TRBJ2-3; v_gene: TRBV5-1; CDR3aa: ASSQGQSTDTQY
d_gene: .; j_gene: TRBJ1-1; v_gene: TRBV19; CDR3aa: ASTTKVNTEAF
d_gene: .; j_gene: TRBJ2-2; v_gene: TRBV4-1; CDR3aa: ASSQEAGALTGELF
d_gene: .; j_gene: TRBJ2-2; v_gene: TRBV4-1; CDR3aa: ASSQNSQNTGELF
d_gene: .; j_gene: TRBJ2-3; v_gene: TRBV27; CDR3aa: ASSGFTLSTDTQY
d_gene: TRBD2; j_gene: TRBJ2-7; v_gene: TRBV27; CDR3aa: ASSPAGALSYEQY
d_gene: .; j_gene: TRBJ2-1; v_gene: TRBV27; CDR3aa: ASSLRGVSYNEQF
d_gene: .; j_gene: TRBJ1-5; v_gene: TRBV28; CDR3aa: ASGSLVRGGNQPQH
d_gene: .; j_gene: TRBJ1-1; v_gene: TRBV4-2; CDR3aa: ASSQDAGLGTEAF
d_gene: TRBD2; j_gene: TRBJ2-7; v_gene: TRBV4-2; CDR3aa: ASSYGLAVSYEQY
d_gene: .; j_gene: TRBJ2-1; v_gene: TRBV7-2; CDR3aa: ASSLDGGSYNEQF